The entry that follows covers one TCR beta chain sequence. Its antigen is currently unknown. Treatment of patients with chemo-refractory metastatic non-small-cell lung cancer consisted of focal radiation plus CTLA-4 blockade with ipilimumab. The sample originates from a study of radiotherapy plus CTLA-4 blockade in lung cancer. About the study: Among enrolled patients, 15% to 20% responded and roughly 28% achieved disease control. Whole-study results and caveats: Researchers report tumor-derived TCR clones expanding in blood after radiotherapy plus ipilimumab. Reports state that early shifts in blood T cell clones, with interferon-beta, best predicted response.

CDR1 and CDR2 from the germline V gene are LNHDA and SQIVND (reference sequence). The CDR3 is 16 residues long. Trimming removed 8 bases at V and 6 bases at J, with 23 bases between. Using immunoSEQ multiplex PCR, the repertoire was profiled, and TCRdb retains in-frame clones only, with some absent. Of 90,000 to 95,000 clones in the sample, about 80% were seen once. This sample comprised peripheral blood, obtained from a patient treated with radiotherapy plus ipilimumab. The sequence came from a human donor with non-small cell lung cancer who had stable disease on radiotherapy plus ipilimumab. The chain couples TRBV19 to TRBJ2-1; D might be TRBD1 or TRBD2, each matching 5 bases. CDR3 DNA sequence: TGTGCCAGTTGGGCACCCGGACTGGGACGTCGCAATGAGCAGTTCTTC. Residues: CASWAPGLGRRNEQFF.